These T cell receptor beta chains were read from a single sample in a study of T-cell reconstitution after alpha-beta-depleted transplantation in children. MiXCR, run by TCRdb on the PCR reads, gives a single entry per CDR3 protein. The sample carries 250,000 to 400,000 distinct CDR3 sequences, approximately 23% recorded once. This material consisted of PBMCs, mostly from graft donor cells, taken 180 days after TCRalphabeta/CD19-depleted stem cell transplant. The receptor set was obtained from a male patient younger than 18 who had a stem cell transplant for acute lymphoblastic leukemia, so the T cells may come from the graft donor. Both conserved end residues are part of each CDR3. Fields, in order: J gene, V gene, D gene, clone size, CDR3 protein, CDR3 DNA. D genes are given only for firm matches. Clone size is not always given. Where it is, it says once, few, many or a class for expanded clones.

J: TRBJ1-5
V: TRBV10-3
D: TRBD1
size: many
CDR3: CAISDSTTGASQPQHF
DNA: TGTGCCATCAGTGATTCGACAACAGGGGCGAGTCAGCCCCAGCATTTT

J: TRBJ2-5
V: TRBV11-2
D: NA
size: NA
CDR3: CASSLIGGQGSFQETQYF
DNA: TGTGCCAGCAGCTTAATAGGTGGGCAGGGGTCTTTTCAAGAGACCCAGTACTTC

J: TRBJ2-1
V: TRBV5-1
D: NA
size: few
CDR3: CASSLKNASLASPYNEQFF
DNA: TGCGCCAGCAGCTTAAAGAATGCCTCGCTAGCGAGCCCCTACAATGAGCAGTTCTTC

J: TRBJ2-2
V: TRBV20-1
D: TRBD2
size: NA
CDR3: CSARDQKLAGNTGELFF
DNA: TGCAGTGCTAGAGATCAGAAACTAGCGGGGAACACCGGGGAGCTGTTTTTT

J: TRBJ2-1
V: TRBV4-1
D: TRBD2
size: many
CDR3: CASSPRRGGFSSYNEQFF
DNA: TGCGCCAGCAGCCCACGTCGGGGGGGCTTTAGCTCCTACAATGAGCAGTTCTTC

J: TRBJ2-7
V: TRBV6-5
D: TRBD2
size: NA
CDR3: CASSWTSGRVTEQYF
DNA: TGTGCCAGCAGTTGGACTAGCGGGAGAGTTACCGAGCAGTACTTC

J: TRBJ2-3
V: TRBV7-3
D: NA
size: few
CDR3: CASSLTGGEDTQYF
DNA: TGTGCCAGCAGCTTAACGGGCGGGGAGGATACGCAGTATTTT

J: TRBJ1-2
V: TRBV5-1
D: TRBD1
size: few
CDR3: CASSFGTGGYGYTF
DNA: TGCGCCAGCAGCTTTGGGACAGGGGGCTATGGCTACACCTTC

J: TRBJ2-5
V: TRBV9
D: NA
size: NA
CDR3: CASSVEGGPRETQYF
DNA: TGTGCCAGCAGCGTAGAGGGGGGTCCCCGCGAGACCCAGTACTTC

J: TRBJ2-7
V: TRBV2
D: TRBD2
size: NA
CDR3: CASSGGVAGGPGEQYF
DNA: TGTGCCAGCAGTGGAGGAGTAGCGGGAGGGCCGGGGGAGCAGTACTTC

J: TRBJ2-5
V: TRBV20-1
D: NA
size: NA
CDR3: CSARGPAKTQYF
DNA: TGCAGTGCTAGAGGGCCGGCAAAGACCCAGTACTTC

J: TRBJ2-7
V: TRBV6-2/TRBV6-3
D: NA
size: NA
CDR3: CASSIFQQGEQYF
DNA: TGTGCCAGCAGTATCTTCCAGCAAGGGGAGCAGTACTTC

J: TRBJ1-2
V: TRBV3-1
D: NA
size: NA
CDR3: CASSLYHAGNSGGYTF
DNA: TGTGCCAGCAGCCTATACCACGCCGGGAACTCAGGTGGCTACACCTTC

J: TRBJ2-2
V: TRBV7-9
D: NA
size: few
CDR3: CASRNTGEGELFF
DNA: TGTGCCAGCAGAAACACAGGCGAGGGGGAGCTGTTTTTT

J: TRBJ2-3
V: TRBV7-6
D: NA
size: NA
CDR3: CASRATGHTQYF
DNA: TGTGCCAGCAGAGCTACAGGGCATACGCAGTATTTT

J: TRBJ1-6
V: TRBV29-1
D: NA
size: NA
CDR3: CSVGQTNNSPLHF
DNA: TGCAGCGTTGGCCAGACAAATAATTCACCCCTCCACTTT

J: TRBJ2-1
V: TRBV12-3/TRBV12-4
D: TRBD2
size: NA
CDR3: CASSYLAGVGNEQFF
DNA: TGTGCCAGCAGTTACCTAGCGGGAGTCGGCAATGAGCAGTTCTTC

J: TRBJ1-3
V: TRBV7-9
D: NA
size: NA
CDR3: CASSLTDNSGNTIYF
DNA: TGTGCCAGCAGTTTGACAGATAACTCTGGAAACACCATATATTTT

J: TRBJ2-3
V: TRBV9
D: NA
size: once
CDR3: CASRVGVKGDTDTQYF
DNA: TGTGCCAGCAGAGTAGGGGTTAAGGGGGACACAGATACGCAGTATTTT

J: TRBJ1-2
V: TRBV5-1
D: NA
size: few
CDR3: CASSLAGSNYGYTF
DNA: TGCGCCAGCAGCTTGGCGGGATCTAACTATGGCTACACCTTC

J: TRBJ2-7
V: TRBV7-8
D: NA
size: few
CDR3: CASSSPVARTYEQYF
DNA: TGTGCCAGCAGCTCCCCTGTGGCACGAACCTACGAGCAGTACTTC

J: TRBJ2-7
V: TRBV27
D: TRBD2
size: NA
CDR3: CASSFSGTTSEQYF
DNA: TGTGCCAGCAGTTTTAGCGGGACTACAAGCGAGCAGTACTTC

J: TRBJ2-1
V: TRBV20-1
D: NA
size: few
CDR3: CSANTPLTRSSYNEQFF
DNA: TGCAGTGCTAATACGCCCTTGACTAGGAGCTCCTACAATGAGCAGTTCTTC

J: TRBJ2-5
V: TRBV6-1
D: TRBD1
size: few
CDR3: CASRTTGGEETQYF
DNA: TGTGCCAGCAGGACGACAGGGGGCGAAGAGACCCAGTACTTC

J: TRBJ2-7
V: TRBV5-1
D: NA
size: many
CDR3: CASSLFGVSYEQYF
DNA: TGCGCCAGCAGCTTGTTCGGGGTTTCCTACGAGCAGTACTTC

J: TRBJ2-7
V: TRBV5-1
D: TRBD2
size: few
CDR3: CASSPGTSGIRSSYEQYF
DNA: TGCGCCAGCAGCCCCGGGACTAGCGGGATAAGGAGCTCCTACGAGCAGTACTTC